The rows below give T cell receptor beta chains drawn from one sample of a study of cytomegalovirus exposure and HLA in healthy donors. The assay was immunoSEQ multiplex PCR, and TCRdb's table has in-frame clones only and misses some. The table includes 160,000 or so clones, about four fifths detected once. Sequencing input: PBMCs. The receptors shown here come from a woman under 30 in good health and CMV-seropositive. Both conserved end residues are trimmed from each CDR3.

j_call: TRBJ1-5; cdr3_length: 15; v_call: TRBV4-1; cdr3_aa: ASSRTDIGTGGQPQH
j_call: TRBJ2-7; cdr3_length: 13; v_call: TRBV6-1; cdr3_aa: ASSGPMTGGYEQY
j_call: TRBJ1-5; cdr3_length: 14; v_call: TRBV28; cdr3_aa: ASSAIGQAINQPQH
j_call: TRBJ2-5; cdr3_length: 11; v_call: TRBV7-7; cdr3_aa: ASSSRAPETQY
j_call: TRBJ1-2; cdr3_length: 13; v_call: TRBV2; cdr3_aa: ASRPLRQGSTGYT
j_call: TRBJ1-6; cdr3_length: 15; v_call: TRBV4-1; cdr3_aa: ASSQDVGQGRFSPLH
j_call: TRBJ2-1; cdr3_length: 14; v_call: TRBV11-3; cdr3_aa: ASSRDRGLGFRKQF
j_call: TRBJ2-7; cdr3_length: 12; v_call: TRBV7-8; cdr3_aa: ASSLQGAPFGQY
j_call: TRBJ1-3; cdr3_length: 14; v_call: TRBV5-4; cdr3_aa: ASSPGSIRSGNTIY
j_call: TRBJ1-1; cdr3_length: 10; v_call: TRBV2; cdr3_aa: ASRPLLAEAF
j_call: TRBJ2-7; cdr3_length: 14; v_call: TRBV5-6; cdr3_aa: ASSFGLGLGSYEQC
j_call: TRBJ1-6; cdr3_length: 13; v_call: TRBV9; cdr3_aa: ASSEGQGALSPLH
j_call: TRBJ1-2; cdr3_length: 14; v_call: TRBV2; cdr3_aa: ASSEDGQPRSGGYT
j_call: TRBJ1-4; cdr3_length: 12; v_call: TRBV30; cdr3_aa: AWSRGGINEKLF
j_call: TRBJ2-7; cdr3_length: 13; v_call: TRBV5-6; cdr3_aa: ASSHTGLLSYEQY
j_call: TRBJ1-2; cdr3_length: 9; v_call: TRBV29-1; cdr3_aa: SATGGDGYT
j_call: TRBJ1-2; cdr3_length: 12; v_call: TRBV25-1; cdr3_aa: ASRKKDRAGGYT
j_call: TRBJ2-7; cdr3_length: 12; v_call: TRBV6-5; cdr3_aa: ASSYVQGAYEQY
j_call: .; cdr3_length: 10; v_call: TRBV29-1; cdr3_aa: SGGTSTYEQY
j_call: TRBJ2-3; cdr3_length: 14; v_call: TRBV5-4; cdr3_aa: ASRVIGGLGTDTQY
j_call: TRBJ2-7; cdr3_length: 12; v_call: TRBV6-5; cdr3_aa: ASSGGTGTYEQY
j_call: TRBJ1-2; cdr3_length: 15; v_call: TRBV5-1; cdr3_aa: ASSIAGTASWYYGYT
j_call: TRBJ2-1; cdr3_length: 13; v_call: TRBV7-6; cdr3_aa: ASSADLTTYNEQF
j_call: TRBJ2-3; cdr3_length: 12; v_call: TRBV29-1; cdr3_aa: SVYPGGGWDTQY
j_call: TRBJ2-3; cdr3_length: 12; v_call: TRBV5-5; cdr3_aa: ASSFLGGTDTQY
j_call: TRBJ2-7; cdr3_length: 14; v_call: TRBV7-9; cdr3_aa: ASSKIQGARTYEQY
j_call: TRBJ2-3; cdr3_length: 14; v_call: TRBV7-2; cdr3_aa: ASSYQTSGGADTQY
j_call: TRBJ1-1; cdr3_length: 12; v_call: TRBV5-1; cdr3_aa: ASSSPGSGTEAF
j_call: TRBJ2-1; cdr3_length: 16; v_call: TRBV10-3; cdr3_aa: AISDAGLAPSSYNEQF
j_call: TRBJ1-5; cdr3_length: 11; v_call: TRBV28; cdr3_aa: ASSFEIRQPQH
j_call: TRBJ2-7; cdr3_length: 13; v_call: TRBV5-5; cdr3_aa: ASSPRDLLPYEQY